This TCR beta chain was sequenced during a study of T cells after yellow fever vaccination. The overall study: Preparation of fractions with low cell numbers was performed using SMART-Seq v4 Ultra Low Input.

V lost 5 bases and J lost 0, with 15 bases in between. The CDR3 has 16 amino acids. CDR1 is MNHNS and CDR2 is SASEGT in the germline V gene. Universal primer sites and UMIs were introduced during 5'RACE template-switching synthesis of TCR cDNA. TCRdb recomputed calls from the 5' RACE reads with MiXCR, one row per CDR3 protein. The sample includes approximately 24,000 distinct CDR3 sequences, 4.5% to 5.5% seen only once; the top ten take 12%. The V and J genes are TRBV6-1 and TRBJ2-3, with D perhaps TRBD1 (6 bases). The source of this sequence is a man between 25 and 39 years old who received the YFV17D yellow fever vaccine. The sample consisted of PBMCs, either bulk or a sorted T-cell subset (CD4+, CD8+, memory, or dextramer-sorted; not recorded which), taken 15 days after the yellow fever booster vaccination. The CDR3 DNA is TGTGCCAGCAGTCCCTATTACAGGGCGAGCACAGATACGCAGTATTTT. It encodes CASSPYYRASTDTQYF.